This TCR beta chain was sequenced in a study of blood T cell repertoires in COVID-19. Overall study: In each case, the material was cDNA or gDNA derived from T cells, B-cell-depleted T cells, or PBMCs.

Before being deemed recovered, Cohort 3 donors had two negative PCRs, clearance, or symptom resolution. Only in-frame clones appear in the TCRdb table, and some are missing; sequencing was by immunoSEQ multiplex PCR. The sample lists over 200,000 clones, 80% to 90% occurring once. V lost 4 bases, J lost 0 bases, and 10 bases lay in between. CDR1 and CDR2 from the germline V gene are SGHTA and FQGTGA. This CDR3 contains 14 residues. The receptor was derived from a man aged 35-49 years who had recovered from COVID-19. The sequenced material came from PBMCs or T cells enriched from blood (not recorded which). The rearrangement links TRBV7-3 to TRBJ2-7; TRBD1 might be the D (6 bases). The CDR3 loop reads CASSSQGSSYEQYF. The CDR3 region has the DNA TGTGCCAGCAGCTCGCAGGGGAGCTCCTACGAGCAGTACTTC.